Below are 21 T cell receptor beta chains sequenced from a single sample in a study of sequential checkpoint blockade in melanoma. Sequencing was performed with immunoSEQ multiplex PCR; in TCRdb, only in-frame clones are kept and a portion is missing. The sample includes about 29,000 clones, roughly 77% of them seen just once. As for treatment: randomized to nivolumab then ipilimumab (arm A) or the reverse (arm B). The material was CD8+ T cells sorted from blood (inferred from file names), obtained from a patient given nivolumab and ipilimumab in sequence. The receptor source for this set is a human donor with melanoma.

This sequence joins TRBV14 and TRBJ1-1; D is uncertain. The germline V gene has CDR1 SGHDN and CDR2 FVKESK. This CDR3 contains 14 residues. Trimming left V 0 bases short and J 4 bases short, with 9 bases between. The CDR3 DNA reads as TGTGCCAGCAGCCAAGACATCAGAGGCACTGAAGCTTTCTTT. Translation gives CASSQDIRGTEAFF.

The chain uses TRBV5-8 and TRBJ2-4; 7 bases agree with TRBD1. The ends lost 0 bases at V and 2 bases at J; junction bases unmatched: 2. The CDR3 extends over 15 amino acids. Germline CDR1 is SGHTS and CDR2 is YDEGEE. The CDR3 DNA reads TGTGCCAGCAGCTTGGGGACAGGTCCCAAAAACATTCAGTACTTC. Its protein product is CASSLGTGPKNIQYF.

This clone came up once. The chain employs TRBV6-5 and TRBJ2-1; TRBD1 might be the D (5 bases). Per the germline V gene, CDR1 is MNHEY and CDR2 is SVGAGI. This CDR3 has 12 residues. Between the trimmed V and J ends, which lost 4 bases and 9 bases, there was a span of 10 bases. Here the CDR3 DNA reads TGTGCCAGCAGTTTCCAGGGTTTTGAGCAGTTCTTC. Translated, it gives CASSFQGFEQFF.

The chain has TRBV15 and TRBJ2-3; TRBD2 is a possible D gene (7 bases). CDR1 is LNHNV and CDR2 is YYDKDF in the germline V gene (reference sequence). CDR3 length equals 17 residues. Trimming pared 2 bases from V and 2 bases from J, leaving 17 bases between. The CDR3 bases are TGTGCCACCAGCAGATCGGGGGCGGGGGTGTACACAGATACGCAGTATTTT. Its translation is CATSRSGAGVYTDTQYF.

This chain joins TRBV29-1 and TRBJ2-3, with 9 bases fitting TRBD1. The junction had 3 bases not matched to a gene; V was cut back by 8 bases and J by 3 bases. The CDR3 contains 12 residues. CDR1 SQVTM and CDR2 ANQGSEA come from the germline V gene. This CDR3 reads CSTGQGTDTQYF. The CDR3 nucleotides read TGCAGCACAGGACAGGGGACAGATACGCAGTATTTT.

The J gene is TRBJ2-7, the V gene TRBV18, with 7 bases that match TRBD2. This CDR3 region has 15 residues. V lost 2 bases to trimming and J lost 4 bases; unmatched junction nucleotides: 8. CDR1 and CDR2 (germline): KGHSH, LQKENI. The CDR3 DNA reads as TGTGCCAGCTCACCAAGCGGGGCCAATAAGTACGAGCAGTACTTC. Translated, it gives CASSPSGANKYEQYF.

The rearrangement uses TRBV4-2 and TRBJ1-1, with D possibly matching TRBD1 (5 bases). Per the germline V gene, CDR1 is LGHNA and CDR2 is YNFKEQ. With 0 bases removed from V and 0 bases from J, the gap between germline ends came to 5 bases. The CDR3 has 14 residues. The CDR3 here is CASSQETVNTEAFF. CDR3 coding DNA: TGTGCCAGCAGCCAAGAGACAGTGAACACTGAAGCTTTCTTT.

V usage is TRBV4-1 and J usage is TRBJ2-2, with D perhaps TRBD1 (6 bases). The CDR3 length is 14 residues. Trimming cost V 3 bases and J 5 bases, with 10 bases left between them. Germline V gene data show CDR1 as MGHRA and CDR2 as YSYEKL. The CDR3 DNA is TGCGCCAGCAGCCACCCCGGGACAACCGGGGAGCTGTTTTTT. It yields the protein CASSHPGTTGELFF.

V and J are TRBV12-5 and TRBJ1-5; D may be TRBD1 (6 bases). From germline, CDR1 is LGHNT and CDR2 FRNRAP. V was cut by 6 bases and J by 6 bases, with 15 bases left in between. The length of the CDR3 is 14 residues. In DNA form, the CDR3 reads TGTGCTAGTGGCCCCGGACAGAACCCTCAGCCCCAGCATTTT. It yields the protein CASGPGQNPQPQHF.

This chain joins TRBV7-9 and TRBJ2-5, with 8 nucleotides matching TRBD1. The trim removed 4 bases at V and 5 bases at J, leaving 6 bases unmatched. Germline CDR1 SEHNR, CDR2 FQNEAQ (reference sequence). The CDR3 runs to 14 residues. The chain's CDR3 is CASSSDRERETQYF. The DNA of the CDR3 is TGTGCCAGCAGCTCGGACAGGGAAAGGGAGACCCAGTACTTC. The full variable domain, rest sourced from reference TRBV7-9 and TRBJ2-5, is DTGVSQNPRHKITKRGQNVTFRCDPISEHNRLYWYRQTLGQGPEFLTYFQNEAQLEKSRLLSDRFSAERPKGSFSTLEIQRTEQGDSAMYLCASSSDRERETQYFGPGTRLLVL.

V is TRBV9 and J is TRBJ2-5; 7 nucleotides match TRBD1. The J call is in doubt because the DNA end fits TRBJ2-7 better. Looked up from germline, CDR1 is SGDLS and CDR2 is YYNGEE. The length of the CDR3 is 14 residues. DNA of the CDR3: TGTGCCAGCAGCGTACAGGGGGATTACCACGAGCAGTACTTC. Amino acids: CASSVQGDYHEQYF.

This rearrangement joins TRBV9 to TRBJ2-5; 7 nucleotides align to TRBD2. Trimming at V came to 0 bases and at J to 5 bases, leaving 7 bases not matched to a gene. The CDR3 runs 15 residues. Germline V lookup: CDR1 SGDLS, CDR2 YYNGEE. The DNA of the CDR3 is TGTGCCAGCAGCGTAGCCGGGGTGGGGGGGGAGACCCAGTACTTC. Its translation: CASSVAGVGGETQYF.

The rearrangement uses TRBV14 and TRBJ2-3, with D unresolved. Germline V gives CDR1 SGHDN, CDR2 FVKESK. V lost 1 base to trimming and J lost 0 bases, with 11 bases between them. The CDR3 has 16 amino acids. The CDR3 region has the DNA TGTGCCAGCAGCCAAGGGCAGACTTTGAGCACAGATACGCAGTATTTT. This gives the protein CASSQGQTLSTDTQYF.

This clone was picked up one time. V is TRBV28 and J is TRBJ2-7; 10 bases line up with TRBD2. In germline, CDR1 is MDHEN, CDR2 SYDVKM. This CDR3 has 14 amino acids. DNA of the CDR3: TGTGCTACTAGCGGGGAAAGGAGCTCCTACGAGCAGTACTTC. Translated, it gives CATSGERSSYEQYF.

The chain is built from TRBV9 and TRBJ2-3; D ambiguous. Germline V lookup: CDR1 SGDLS, CDR2 YYNGEE. Trimming removed 3 bases at V and 0 bases at J, with 8 bases between. The CDR3 is made up of 14 amino acids. The CDR3 DNA sequence: TGTGCCAGCAGCGATGGAGCTAGCACAGATACGCAGTATTTT. Translating it yields CASSDGASTDTQYF.

This clone appeared a single time. The genes are TRBV7-9 and TRBJ2-3, with 10 bases fitting TRBD2. Germline assignment: CDR1 SEHNR and CDR2 FQNEAQ (reference sequence). V dropped 5 bases and J dropped 1; count of bases not matched to a gene: 3. CDR3 size: 15 residues. CDR3 nucleotide sequence: TGTGCCAGCAGCCACGGACTAGCGGGCACAGATACGCAGTATTTT. It is translated as CASSHGLAGTDTQYF.

V is TRBV19 and J is TRBJ2-3, with 11 bases fitting TRBD2. The length of the CDR3 is 18 residues. Germline V gene data show CDR1 as LNHDA and CDR2 as SQIVND (reference sequence). V lost 7 bases to trimming and J lost 1 base; unmatched junction nucleotides: 13. CDR3 nucleotide sequence: TGTGCCAGTACTATCACTCTAGCGGGGGGACGACGCACAGATACGCAGTATTTT. This sequence encodes CASTITLAGGRRTDTQYF.

The chain couples TRBV27 to TRBJ2-5, with 10 bases lining up with TRBD1. With V trimmed by 6 bases and J by 5 bases, 6 bases remained unmatched. The CDR3 sequence is 14 residues long. Germline loops: CDR1 MNHEY, CDR2 SMNVEV (reference sequence). CDR3 sequence (DNA): TGTGCCAGCAGCCCCGGGACAGGGGACGAGACCCAGTACTTC. Translated: CASSPGTGDETQYF.

This clone was detected once. The chain couples TRBV27 to TRBJ2-7, with 7 bases fitting TRBD1. Germline V gene data show CDR1 as MNHEY and CDR2 as SMNVEV (reference sequence). The CDR3 extends over 13 amino acids. The V segment lost 6 bases and the J segment 4 bases; nucleotides outside the gene matches: 6. The CDR3 is CASSSGTEYEQYF. The CDR3 DNA reads as TGTGCCAGCAGCTCCGGGACAGAATACGAGCAGTACTTC.

This clone was observed many times. The rearrangement uses TRBV14 and TRBJ1-1, with TRBD1 identical over 7 bases. The CDR3 totals 13 residues. V trimming: 7 bases; J trimming: 3 bases; junction bases outside the gene matches: 5. The germline V gene encodes CDR1 SGHDN and CDR2 FVKESK. The CDR3 coding sequence is TGTGCCAGCACCCCACAGGGGTACACTGAAGCTTTCTTT. This translates into CASTPQGYTEAFF.

CDR3 loop: CASSKPGTGIGTYEQYF. The CDR3 DNA follows: TGTGCCAGCAGCAAACCCGGGACAGGGATCGGGACCTACGAGCAGTACTTC. The V and J genes are TRBV28 and TRBJ2-7, with TRBD1 identical over 9 bases. Germline assignment: CDR1 MDHEN and CDR2 SYDVKM. V trimming: 6 bases; J trimming: 2 bases; junction bases outside the gene matches: 14. This CDR3 comprises 17 residues.